The clone carrying this T cell receptor beta chain has a handful of counts. The antigen remains undetermined. Trimming left V 3 bases short and J 0 bases short, with 17 bases between. Germline CDR1 LGHNT, CDR2 FRNRAP. The CDR3 sequence is 17 residues long. MiXCR was run by TCRdb on the 5' RACE reads, yielding one entry per CDR3 protein. The repertoire holds about 440,000 distinct CDR3 sequences, with about 19% as singletons. The sample originates from a study of T-cell memory formation after mild COVID-19. Study findings and constraints: Those CD4+ clones that contracted were mainly in CM and EM (CD8+ ones in EMRA).

The receptor's source is an adult woman who had mild COVID-19 (a few samples of this study predate the infection). Cell type and time point are not known. The rearrangement joins TRBV12-5 to TRBJ1-1; D may be TRBD1 (5 bases). The sample taken for sequencing was PBMCs or a T cell subset sorted from them (not recorded which). CDR3 residues: CASGFMGEGLMNTEAFF. In DNA form, the CDR3 reads TGTGCTAGTGGTTTTATGGGGGAGGGTTTGATGAACACTGAAGCTTTCTTT.